These 32 T cell receptor beta chains were all obtained from the same sample, sequenced in a study of shared clonotypes between healthy human individuals. Clones were sequenced by immunoSEQ multiplex PCR, and TCRdb holds only the in-frame ones, with some missing. The sample has millions of clones, approximately 92% seen once. Specimen: naive CD4+ T cells sorted from blood. Subset given: CD45RA+ positively selected. Source of these receptors: a man in his late teens or twenties in good health.

This clone occurred once. J is TRBJ2-5 and V is TRBV10-3; 7 bases fit TRBD1. The CDR3 is made up of 17 amino acids. J was trimmed by 5 bases and V by 3 bases; bases with no gene match: 15. In germline, CDR1 is ENHRY, CDR2 SYGVKD. Written as DNA, the CDR3 is TGTGCCATCAGTGAAGGGGGTTCCGGACAGGCCTTCGAGACCCAGTACTTC. Its translation: CAISEGGSGQAFETQYF.

The J gene is TRBJ1-1, the V gene TRBV15; no firm D call. This CDR3 is 17 amino acids long. V was cut by 0 bases and J by 1 base, with 15 bases left in between. Germline loops: CDR1 LNHNV, CDR2 YYDKDF (reference sequence). Here the CDR3 DNA reads TGTGCCACCAGCAGAGATGTTATAGGGCAGCGGAACACTGAAGCTTTCTTT. It specifies CATSRDVIGQRNTEAFF.

The chain couples TRBV28 to TRBJ2-3; TRBD2 is a possible D gene (5 bases). Germline values: CDR1 MDHEN, CDR2 SYDVKM. CDR3 length equals 15 residues. Trimming left V 5 bases short and J 1 base short, with 13 bases between. The CDR3 is CASSLPGVRTDTQYF. CDR3 DNA sequence: TGTGCCAGCAGTCTCCCCGGGGTACGCACAGATACGCAGTATTTT.

V and J are TRBV30 and TRBJ1-2, with no clear D. The V gene's germline CDR1 is GTSNPN and CDR2 SVGIG (reference sequence). V was cut by 2 bases and J by 0 bases, with 4 bases left in between. This CDR3 comprises 12 residues. The CDR3 sequence: CAWSRPNYGYTF. CDR3 nucleotides: TGTGCCTGGAGTAGACCTAACTATGGCTACACCTTC.

The CDR3 nucleotides are TGTGCCAGCAGCCTGGGCCCAGTGCTCTCTGGAAACACCATATATTTT. It specifies CASSLGPVLSGNTIYF. The rearrangement uses TRBV27 and TRBJ1-3; unclear D gene. The CDR3 consists of 16 residues. Germline lookup yields CDR1 MNHEY and CDR2 SMNVEV (reference sequence). Trimming cost V 6 bases and J 0 bases, with 15 bases left between them.

In the case of this clone: Other nucleotide sequences from this sample produce the same CDR3. The CDR3 DNA sequence: TGTGCCAGCAGTGAAAGTCAGGGAAACTATGGCTACACCTTC. This encodes CASSESQGNYGYTF. V usage is TRBV2 and J usage is TRBJ1-2; D might be TRBD1 (5 bases). V lost 2 bases and J 2 bases, leaving 9 bases between the germline ends. CDR3 size: 14 residues. Germline CDR1 reads SNHLY; CDR2 reads FYNNEI.

Worth noting for this clone: The identical CDR3 is also encoded by other nucleotide sequences in the sample. V and J are TRBV28 and TRBJ1-5; 9 bases are a match to TRBD1. With 5 bases clipped from V and 6 bases from J, the junction kept 5 bases outside the gene matches. CDR1 is MDHEN, CDR2 SYDVKM, per germline. This CDR3 comprises 14 residues. CDR3 coding DNA: TGTGCCAGCAGTCCCGGGACAGGGTTTCAGCCCCAGCATTTT. Translating gives CASSPGTGFQPQHF. The full variable domain, in which reference TRBV28 and TRBJ1-5 provide the parts outside the CDR3, is DVKVTQSSRYLVKRTGEKVFLECVQDMDHENMFWYRQDPGLGLRLIYFSYDVKMKEKGDIPEGYSVSREKKERFSLILESASTNQTSMYLCASSPGTGFQPQHFGDGTRLSIL.

The J gene is TRBJ1-2, the V gene TRBV27, with D possibly being TRBD1 (6 bases). Per the germline V gene, CDR1 is MNHEY and CDR2 is SMNVEV (reference sequence). The germline V and J ends were trimmed by 6 bases and 2 bases, with 13 bases remaining between them. This CDR3 has 14 amino acids. CDR3 region: CASRPNRDNYGYTF. DNA of the CDR3: TGTGCCAGCAGACCAAACAGGGACAACTATGGCTACACCTTC.

The chain has TRBV30 and TRBJ1-1; D gene unclear. Germline V gene lookup returns CDR1 GTSNPN and CDR2 SVGIG (reference sequence). This CDR3 has 13 amino acids. Trimming removed 2 bases from V and 5 bases from J, with 12 bases in between. CDR3 in amino acids: CAWSRVARTEAFF. CDR3 nucleotides: TGTGCCTGGAGTAGGGTGGCAAGGACTGAAGCTTTCTTT.

To note about this clone: The same CDR3 arises from other DNA sequences in this sample as well. The CDR3 is CAISERGAGNTIYF. The CDR3, as DNA: TGTGCCATCAGTGAGAGAGGGGCTGGAAACACCATATATTTT. The chain uses TRBV10-3 and TRBJ1-3; D may be TRBD1 (5 bases). Germline loops: CDR1 ENHRY, CDR2 SYGVKD. Trimming stripped 2 bases from V and 2 bases from J, with 7 bases between. This CDR3 comprises 14 residues.

The genes are TRBV14 and TRBJ2-3; the match to TRBD2 covers 10 bases. CDR1 is SGHDN and CDR2 is FVKESK in the germline V gene. V lost 0 bases and J lost 5; bases outside the gene matches: 5. The CDR3 spans 16 residues. The CDR3 loop is CASSQDSSGRGDTQYF. CDR3 coding DNA: TGTGCCAGCAGCCAAGATTCTAGCGGGAGAGGAGATACGCAGTATTTT.

DNA of the CDR3: TGTGCCAGTAGTATAACCAGGGGGGATTCACCCCTCCACTTT. Translated, it gives CASSITRGDSPLHF. V gene TRBV19 combines with J gene TRBJ1-6; 7 bases match TRBD1. Trimming at V came to 2 bases and at J to 8 bases, leaving 3 bases not matched to a gene. Germline loops: CDR1 LNHDA, CDR2 SQIVND (reference sequence). CDR3 length equals 14 residues.

V is TRBV5-1 and J is TRBJ1-2; 8 nucleotides agree with TRBD1. The CDR3 has 14 residues. Germline CDR1 SGHRS, CDR2 YFSETQ. V shed 1 base and J 8 bases; nucleotides not matched to a gene: 7. CDR3 sequence (DNA): TGCGCCAGCAGCTTGATTCAGGGGGCGCTGGGCTACACCTTC. It translates to CASSLIQGALGYTF.

V gene TRBV11-3 combines with J gene TRBJ2-7; tentatively, D is TRBD1 (6 bases). There are 12 residues in the CDR3. Germline assignment: CDR1 SGHNT and CDR2 YENEEA. Between the trimmed V and J ends, which lost 0 bases and 6 bases, there was a span of 6 bases. The CDR3 region has the DNA TGTGCCAGCAGCTTAGAACAGGGCGAGCAGTACTTC. It is translated as CASSLEQGEQYF.

J is TRBJ1-1 and V is TRBV7-8; D unresolved. The germline V gene encodes CDR1 SGHVS and CDR2 FQNEAQ. There are 15 residues in the CDR3. V was cut by 1 base and J by 1 base, with 10 bases left in between. The CDR3 here is CASSLGTVRNTEAFF. DNA for the CDR3: TGTGCCAGCAGCTTAGGGACCGTAAGGAACACTGAAGCTTTCTTT.

V gene TRBV11-3 combines with J gene TRBJ2-1, with TRBD2 matching over 8 bases. Trimming removed 5 bases from V and 5 bases from J; junction bases left unmatched: 5. CDR3 length equals 14 residues. Germline V CDR1 and CDR2: SGHNT, YENEEA. CDR3 nucleotides: TGTGCCAGCAGCCAGACTAGCGTCCACAATGAGCAGTTCTTC. Its translation: CASSQTSVHNEQFF.

This chain uses TRBV2 with TRBJ1-4, with D hard to call. From germline, CDR1 is SNHLY and CDR2 FYNNEI. The CDR3 spans 12 residues. The ends were cut back, 7 bases at V and 8 bases at J, with 11 bases in the middle. The CDR3 sequence: CASKREREKLFF. Here the CDR3 DNA reads TGTGCCAGCAAGAGGGAGCGAGAAAAACTGTTTTTT. Together with reference TRBV2 and TRBJ1-4, the CDR3 gives the full variable domain: EPEVTQTPSHQVTQMGQEVILRCVPISNHLYFYWYRQILGQKVEFLVSFYNNEISEKSEIFDDQFSVERPDGSNFTLKIRSTKLEDSAMYFCASKREREKLFFGSGTQLSVL.

The chain employs TRBV4-1 and TRBJ2-2; 10 bases fit TRBD2. The CDR3 has 18 residues. CDR1 MGHRA and CDR2 YSYEKL come from the germline V gene. The junction had 6 bases not matched to a gene; V was cut back by 0 bases and J by 2 bases. CDR3 in amino acids: CASSQDAIAGGNTGELFF. As DNA, the CDR3 is TGCGCCAGCAGCCAAGATGCGATAGCGGGGGGAAACACCGGGGAGCTGTTTTTT.

The chain is built from TRBV10-3 and TRBJ2-7; either TRBD1 or TRBD2 may fit D (5 bases each). Trimming removed 4 bases from V and 6 bases from J, with 16 bases in between. This CDR3 is 14 amino acids long. Germline CDR1 is ENHRY and CDR2 is SYGVKD. DNA for the CDR3: TGTGCCATCAGTGGGGGGTCCTCTTGGGGCGAGCAGTACTTC. Protein sequence: CAISGGSSWGEQYF.

The rearrangement uses TRBV2 and TRBJ2-5, with TRBD1 as a possible D gene (5 bases). The germline gives CDR1 SNHLY, CDR2 FYNNEI. V lost 5 bases and J 5 bases, leaving 18 bases between the germline ends. The CDR3 spans 15 residues. In nucleotides, the CDR3 is TGTGCCAGCAGTTATTTCGACAGCCTCGGTGAGACCCAGTACTTC. This encodes CASSYFDSLGETQYF.

The genes are TRBV7-2 and TRBJ2-2, with no clear D. Germline loops: CDR1 SGHTA, CDR2 FQGNSA. The CDR3 covers 13 residues. Trimming removed 2 bases at V and 7 bases at J, with 8 bases between. The CDR3 sequence: CASSLNAGGELFF. CDR3 DNA sequence: TGTGCCAGCAGCTTAAATGCCGGCGGGGAGCTGTTTTTT.

The sample holds one count of this clone. In nucleotides, the CDR3 is TGTGCCAGCAGCTTTCGGATTACTAGCGGGTTCCAAGAGACCCAGTACTTC. Encoded protein: CASSFRITSGFQETQYF. The chain employs TRBV5-6 and TRBJ2-5; 9 positions match TRBD2. Unmatched junction bases numbered 9, after V lost 2 bases and J lost 1 base. CDR1 and CDR2 (germline): SGHDT, YYEEEE. CDR3 length: 17 amino acids.

The CDR3 protein is CASNQDGQGQTQYF. In nucleotides, the CDR3 is TGCGCCAGCAACCAGGACGGACAGGGTCAGACCCAGTACTTC. The V call is TRBV4-1, the J call TRBJ2-5; TRBD1 aligns across 8 bases. The length of the CDR3 is 14 residues. Germline V gives CDR1 MGHRA, CDR2 YSYEKL. With V trimmed by 7 bases and J by 6 bases, 10 bases remained unmatched.

This clone was seen a single time. J is TRBJ2-2 and V is TRBV6-1; 11 bases agree with TRBD1. From germline, CDR1 is MNHNS and CDR2 SASEGT. CDR3 length: 17 amino acids. Trimming cost V 0 bases and J 6 bases; bases outside gene matches: 6. CDR3 sequence (DNA): TGTGCCAGCAGTGAAGCTACCGGACAGGGGGCGTCCGGGGAGCTGTTTTTT. It is translated as CASSEATGQGASGELFF.

The CDR3 bases are TGTGCCAGCGGACCCTTGGGCCCGGGCAGCACAGATACGCAGTATTTT. This sequence encodes CASGPLGPGSTDTQYF. The genes are TRBV5-4 and TRBJ2-3; D not resolved. The CDR3 extends over 16 amino acids. Trimming cost V 7 bases and J 0 bases, with 18 bases left between them. Per the germline V gene, CDR1 is SGHNT and CDR2 is YYREEE (reference sequence).

V usage is TRBV6-5 and J usage is TRBJ2-2, with D maybe TRBD2 (6 bases). This CDR3 comprises 14 residues. The V end lost 5 bases, the J end lost 5 bases, and 12 bases lay between the germline ends. CDR1 is MNHEY, CDR2 SVGAGI, per germline. The CDR3 spells CASSPGTLTGELFF. Written as DNA, the CDR3 is TGTGCCAGCAGTCCTGGGACTTTAACCGGGGAGCTGTTTTTT.

J is TRBJ2-2 and V is TRBV19; 10 nucleotides agree with TRBD2. CDR1 is LNHDA, CDR2 SQIVND, per germline (reference sequence). The CDR3 is 17 residues long. V was clipped by 7 bases and J by 3 bases; unmatched bases: 11. The CDR3 bases are TGTGCCAGTACAAGGAGCGGGGGGGCCGTGGACACCGGGGAGCTGTTTTTT. It is translated as CASTRSGGAVDTGELFF.

This chain uses TRBV18 with TRBJ1-2; 10 bases map to TRBD1. The CDR3 is 16 amino acids. The germline gives CDR1 KGHSH, CDR2 LQKENI. Losses at the gene ends were 0 bases for V and 6 bases for J; bases not matched to a gene: 7. The CDR3 DNA reads TGTGCCAGCTCACCACCGACAGGGGGCGATTTGGATGGCTACACCTTC. Its translation is CASSPPTGGDLDGYTF.

With regard to this clone: The same CDR3 can be traced to other DNA sequences in this sample. The gene calls are TRBV2 and TRBJ2-2; TRBD2 agrees at 9 bases. The CDR3 loop spans 13 amino acids. Trimming took 6 bases from V and 5 from J; bases not matched to a gene: 1. CDR1 and CDR2 (germline): SNHLY, FYNNEI. CDR3 coding DNA: TGTGCCAGCAGAGGACTAGCGACCGGGGAGCTGTTTTTT. Its protein is CASRGLATGELFF.

The chain links TRBV29-1 to TRBJ2-2; 8 nucleotides align to TRBD2. Germline V gives CDR1 SQVTM, CDR2 ANQGSEA. The junction had 5 bases not matched to a gene; V was cut back by 6 bases and J by 2 bases. The CDR3 contains 14 residues. In DNA form, the CDR3 reads TGCAGCGTGGCCAGCGGGAGTAACACCGGGGAGCTGTTTTTT. It specifies CSVASGSNTGELFF.

The V gene is TRBV9, the J gene TRBJ1-6; D ambiguous. Germline assignment: CDR1 SGDLS and CDR2 YYNGEE. There are 14 residues in the CDR3. Trimming shortened V by 4 bases and J by 7 bases, and 12 bases separated the two germline ends. DNA for the CDR3: TGTGCCAGCAGCCTCGAACAGAAGAATTCACCCCTCCACTTT. This codes for CASSLEQKNSPLHF.

This clone was seen just once. This chain connects TRBV6-1 to TRBJ2-1, with TRBD1 identical over 9 bases. Germline CDR1 and CDR2: MNHNS and SASEGT. J lost 12 bases, V lost 5 bases, and 8 bases had no gene match. The CDR3 consists of 13 residues. The CDR3 DNA reads TGTGCCAGCAGTCTAGGACAGGGGACGGGGCAGTTCTTC. It specifies CASSLGQGTGQFF.